The 32 T cell receptor beta chains below come from one sample, sequenced in a study of shared clonotypes between healthy human individuals. Here immunoSEQ multiplex PCR was the method, and the copy in TCRdb shows in-frame clones only, minus some. The sample holds more than 2,000,000 clones; over 85% are singletons and the top ten take roughly 0.36%. Source material: naive CD4+ T cells from PBMCs. The subset was: CD45RA+ positively selected. These receptors originate from a young man in good health. Some clones in this sample may be carry-over from other donors' samples.

This clone was found once. The chain is built from TRBV14 and TRBJ2-7; TRBD1 agrees at 7 bases. Germline V gene data show CDR1 as SGHDN and CDR2 as FVKESK. With 2 bases clipped from V and 2 bases from J, the junction kept 6 bases outside the gene matches. The CDR3 is 15 amino acids. CDR3 residues: CASSQRDRPPYEQYF. CDR3 sequence (DNA): TGTGCCAGCAGCCAACGGGACAGACCGCCCTACGAGCAGTACTTC.

This chain joins TRBV27 and TRBJ2-1, with 10 positions matching TRBD2. CDR1 and CDR2 from the germline V gene are MNHEY and SMNVEV (reference sequence). This CDR3 is built from 17 residues. After removal of 2 bases from V and 4 bases from J, the junction contained 8 bases not matched to a gene. CDR3 region: CASSLRRLAGAYNEQFF. The CDR3 DNA reads TGTGCCAGCAGTTTAAGGCGCCTAGCGGGAGCTTACAATGAGCAGTTCTTC.

The rearrangement uses TRBV5-1 and TRBJ2-6, with a possible D match to TRBD2 (5 bases). The CDR3 loop spans 17 amino acids. V was cut by 6 bases and J by 0 bases, with 16 bases left in between. Germline V CDR1 and CDR2: SGHRS, YFSETQ. The CDR3 region is CASTRDSPRSGANVLTF. CDR3 in DNA: TGCGCCAGCACACGGGATAGCCCTCGCTCTGGGGCCAACGTCCTGACTTTC.

The chain recombines TRBV6-5 with TRBJ2-4; 8 bases map to TRBD2. In germline, CDR1 is MNHEY, CDR2 SVGAGI. The CDR3 totals 15 residues. The CDR3: CASRSGIVAKNIQYF. CDR3 bases: TGTGCGAGCCGTAGCGGGATAGTAGCCAAAAACATTCAGTACTTC.

The chain couples TRBV6-5 to TRBJ1-1; 11 positions agree with TRBD1. The CDR3 sequence is 16 residues long. Looked up from germline, CDR1 is MNHEY and CDR2 is SVGAGI. V was pared by 4 bases and J by 1 base, with 5 bases of the junction left unmatched. CDR3 nucleotides: TGTGCCAGCAGTTGGGGACAGGGGGTATCGAACACTGAAGCTTTCTTT. Translating it yields CASSWGQGVSNTEAFF.

V is TRBV5-6 and J is TRBJ2-7, with TRBD2 matching over 10 bases. This CDR3 is built from 15 residues. V was pared by 1 base and J by 3 bases, with 4 bases of the junction left unmatched. Germline V lookup: CDR1 SGHDT, CDR2 YYEEEE. CDR3 protein: CASSLSLAGGYEQYF. CDR3 coding DNA: TGTGCCAGCAGCTTGTCTTTAGCGGGGGGCTACGAGCAGTACTTC.

The J gene is TRBJ2-3, the V gene TRBV11-2, with no clear D. The CDR3 loop spans 12 amino acids. Germline assignment: CDR1 SGHAT and CDR2 FQNNGV. V gave up 6 bases and J gave up 3 bases, with 7 bases separating them. CDR3 loop: CASSLTTDTQYF. CDR3 in DNA: TGTGCCAGCAGTCTCACTACAGATACGCAGTATTTT.

CDR3: CASSEIPADTQYF. In DNA form, the CDR3 reads TGTGCCAGCAGTGAAATTCCGGCAGATACGCAGTATTTT. The chain combines TRBV6-4 with TRBJ2-3; D uncertain. Trimming removed 3 bases at V and 4 bases at J, with 8 bases between. Germline V gives CDR1 MRHNA, CDR2 SNTAGT. This CDR3 region has 13 residues.

The chain links TRBV28 to TRBJ2-3; D is undetermined. The CDR3 covers 16 residues. V was cut by 6 bases and J by 2 bases, with 18 bases left in between. Germline-derived CDR1 and CDR2 are MDHEN and SYDVKM. The DNA for the CDR3 is TGTGCCAGCAGCCCATGGGGTAGCCAGTTCACAGATACGCAGTATTTT. This gives the protein CASSPWGSQFTDTQYF. The complete variable domain, with remaining parts taken from reference TRBV28 and TRBJ2-3, reads DVKVTQSSRYLVKRTGEKVFLECVQDMDHENMFWYRQDPGLGLRLIYFSYDVKMKEKGDIPEGYSVSREKKERFSLILESASTNQTSMYLCASSPWGSQFTDTQYFGPGTRLTVL.

On this clone: The sample carries other DNA sequences with the same CDR3. The chain carries TRBV5-1 and TRBJ2-7; 7 positions agree with TRBD1. CDR3 size: 13 residues. V lost 4 bases to trimming and J lost 1 base; unmatched junction nucleotides: 2. From germline, CDR1 is SGHRS and CDR2 YFSETQ. Here the CDR3 DNA reads TGCGCCAGCAGCCGGGACAGATCCTACGAGCAGTACTTC. It encodes CASSRDRSYEQYF.

The genes are TRBV5-4 and TRBJ1-2; 9 positions agree with TRBD1. Germline V gene data show CDR1 as SGHNT and CDR2 as YYREEE (reference sequence). This CDR3 spans 13 amino acids. J was trimmed by 8 bases and V by 4 bases; bases with no gene match: 6. The CDR3 spells CASSRDRVEGYTF. As DNA, the CDR3 is TGTGCCAGCAGCCGGGACAGGGTTGAAGGCTACACCTTC.

The chain combines TRBV5-1 with TRBJ2-1; 15 bases are shared with TRBD2. Trimming took 2 bases from V and 7 from J; bases not matched to a gene: 7. This CDR3 contains 17 residues. In germline, CDR1 is SGHRS, CDR2 YFSETQ. The CDR3 DNA sequence: TGCGCCAGCAGCTTTGGACTAGCGGGAGGGCCGGGTAATGAGCAGTTCTTC. Translation gives CASSFGLAGGPGNEQFF.

The chain recombines TRBV5-1 with TRBJ2-7, with 7 nucleotides matching TRBD2. The CDR3 loop spans 14 amino acids. Trimming removed 4 bases from V and 4 bases from J; junction bases left unmatched: 8. Germline lookup yields CDR1 SGHRS and CDR2 YFSETQ. The CDR3 reads CASSPGLELYEQYF. Here the CDR3 DNA reads TGCGCCAGCAGCCCAGGACTAGAACTTTACGAGCAGTACTTC.

A single count supports this clone. The rearrangement links TRBV7-2 to TRBJ1-3; D call uncertain. In germline, CDR1 is SGHTA, CDR2 FQGNSA. This CDR3 is built from 15 residues. Deletions cut 1 base from V and 4 bases from J, with 11 bases between. Here the CDR3 reads CASSLGLRQGNTIYF. DNA for the CDR3: TGTGCCAGCAGCTTAGGATTGAGGCAGGGAAACACCATATATTTT. The whole variable domain, remainder taken from reference TRBV7-2 and TRBJ1-3, is GAGVSQSPSNKVTEKGKDVELRCDPISGHTALYWYRQSLGQGLEFLIYFQGNSAPDKSGLPSDRFSAERTGGSVSTLTIQRTQQEDSAVYLCASSLGLRQGNTIYFGEGSWLTVV.

This clone has just one count. The rearrangement joins TRBV9 to TRBJ2-3; TRBD2 matches at 9 bases. The length of the CDR3 is 14 residues. Per the germline V gene, CDR1 is SGDLS and CDR2 is YYNGEE. V lost 2 bases, J lost 14 bases, and 12 bases stayed unmatched. CDR3 sequence (DNA): TGTGCCAGCAGCGTGGAGACTAGCGGTGACACCCCGTATTTT. Translation: CASSVETSGDTPYF.

V and J are TRBV4-1 and TRBJ1-1; D uncertain. The CDR3 totals 13 residues. Trimming took off 6 bases at V and 0 bases at J, with 8 bases between the two ends. The germline V gene has CDR1 MGHRA and CDR2 YSYEKL. CDR3 sequence reads: CASRGGVNTEAFF. The CDR3 DNA follows: TGCGCCAGCAGGGGTGGTGTGAACACTGAAGCTTTCTTT.

The chain is built from TRBV27 and TRBJ2-2; no firm D call. This CDR3 has 16 amino acids. Trimming took 6 bases from V and 5 from J, leaving 19 bases between them. CDR1 and CDR2 (germline): MNHEY, SMNVEV (reference sequence). CDR3 nucleotide sequence: TGTGCCAGCAGCTTACTACCTGGGGTTGGGACCGGGGAGCTGTTTTTT. This codes for CASSLLPGVGTGELFF.

The rearrangement joins TRBV5-1 to TRBJ1-4; a possible D gene is TRBD1 (5 bases). V lost 5 bases and J lost 3, with 17 bases in between. This CDR3 region has 16 residues. CDR1 is SGHRS and CDR2 is YFSETQ in the germline V gene. CDR3 DNA: TGCGCCAGCAGATCAACACCCGGGACTTCTAATGAAAAACTGTTTTTT. It encodes CASRSTPGTSNEKLFF.

A remark on this clone: Other DNA sequences in the sample encode the same CDR3. The genes are TRBV18 and TRBJ2-7; 7 positions agree with TRBD2. From germline, CDR1 is KGHSH and CDR2 LQKENI. CDR3 length: 13 amino acids. Losses at the gene ends were 3 bases for V and 4 bases for J; bases not matched to a gene: 3. The CDR3 spells CASSPPGGYEQYF. DNA for the CDR3: TGTGCCAGCTCACCCCCGGGGGGTTACGAGCAGTACTTC.

This sequence joins TRBV29-1 and TRBJ2-5; D not resolved. This CDR3 has 12 residues. The V and J ends lost 8 bases and 1 base respectively, with 11 bases between them. Germline CDR1 SQVTM, CDR2 ANQGSEA. CDR3 nucleotides: TGCAGCCTCAGGAGCAGCCAAGAGACCCAGTACTTC. Translating gives CSLRSSQETQYF.

The V gene is TRBV29-1, the J gene TRBJ1-3; D remains ambiguous. CDR1 and CDR2 (germline): SQVTM, ANQGSEA. The CDR3 is made up of 13 amino acids. V gave up 3 bases and J gave up 4 bases, with 10 bases separating them. CDR3 DNA: TGCAGCGTTGATGGTCTCGAGGGAAACACCATATATTTT. This sequence encodes CSVDGLEGNTIYF.

The chain employs TRBV11-2 and TRBJ2-3; D not resolved. Trimming took off 6 bases at V and 6 bases at J, with 7 bases between the two ends. Germline V gene lookup returns CDR1 SGHAT and CDR2 FQNNGV. The CDR3 is made up of 11 amino acids. CDR3 sequence reads: CASSWKDTQYF. The CDR3 DNA is TGTGCCAGCAGTTGGAAGGATACGCAGTATTTT.

The chain employs TRBV4-1 and TRBJ2-5; tentative D call: TRBD2 (5 bases). Trimming removed 1 base from V and 4 bases from J, with 10 bases in between. CDR3 length: 14 amino acids. Germline-derived CDR1 and CDR2 are MGHRA and YSYEKL. The CDR3 DNA reads as TGCGCCAGCAGCCAAGGGGGAGTGGCAGAGACCCAGTACTTC. Amino acids: CASSQGGVAETQYF.

This rearrangement joins TRBV18 to TRBJ2-5; 7 nucleotides agree with TRBD2. In germline, CDR1 is KGHSH, CDR2 LQKENI. Losses at the gene ends were 3 bases for V and 4 bases for J; bases not matched to a gene: 8. The CDR3 is 15 residues long. The CDR3 DNA sequence: TGTGCCAGCTCACCCCCCGGGGGGAACGGAGAGACCCAGTACTTC. Residues: CASSPPGGNGETQYF.

This chain uses TRBV18 with TRBJ2-5, with D uncertain. The CDR3 loop spans 12 amino acids. The germline CDR1 and CDR2 sequences are KGHSH and LQKENI. With 3 bases removed from V and 3 bases from J, the gap between germline ends came to 5 bases. The CDR3 region is CASSPFKETQYF. The CDR3 DNA reads TGTGCCAGCTCACCCTTCAAAGAGACCCAGTACTTC.

With respect to this clone: The sample has other DNA sequences that encode this CDR3 too. The V call is TRBV28, the J call TRBJ1-1; D gene uncertain. The CDR3 is 13 amino acids. The germline gives CDR1 MDHEN, CDR2 SYDVKM. Trimming removed 0 bases at V and 1 base at J, with 3 bases between. CDR3 DNA sequence: TGTGCCAGCAGTTTATGGGGGAACACTGAAGCTTTCTTT. The encoded protein is CASSLWGNTEAFF.

The V and J genes are TRBV9 and TRBJ2-1; 8 nucleotides agree with TRBD1. From germline, CDR1 is SGDLS and CDR2 YYNGEE. Trimming cost V 5 bases and J 6 bases; bases outside gene matches: 4. CDR3 length equals 13 residues. The CDR3: CASSATGGNEQFF. DNA for the CDR3: TGTGCCAGCAGTGCTACAGGGGGCAATGAGCAGTTCTTC.

V and J are TRBV23-1 and TRBJ2-7, with D perhaps TRBD1 (7 bases). TRBV23-1 is an ORF; its function is uncertain. This CDR3 has 13 amino acids. Trimming took off 8 bases at V and 3 bases at J, with 14 bases between the two ends. The CDR3 bases are TGCGCCAGCGACGGGGGACAGTTCTACGAGCAGTACTTC. Amino acid sequence: CASDGGQFYEQYF.

The V call is TRBV7-2, the J call TRBJ2-1; D may be TRBD2 (5 bases). This CDR3 has 16 amino acids. Trimming removed 1 base at V and 2 bases at J, with 12 bases between. CDR1 and CDR2 from the germline V gene are SGHTA and FQGNSA. This chain's CDR3 is CASSLGSSPAYNEQFF. The DNA of the CDR3 is TGTGCCAGCAGCTTAGGGTCTAGCCCAGCCTACAATGAGCAGTTCTTC.

J is TRBJ1-5 and V is TRBV28; TRBD1 agrees at 7 bases. The CDR3 spans 17 residues. The germline V gene encodes CDR1 MDHEN and CDR2 SYDVKM. With V trimmed by 8 bases and J by 2 bases, 15 bases remained unmatched. The CDR3 reads CASQPGGQPYGNQPQHF. CDR3 DNA sequence: TGTGCCAGCCAACCAGGGGGGCAACCTTACGGCAATCAGCCCCAGCATTTT.

This chain uses TRBV30 with TRBJ2-1; D gene uncertain. The V end was cut by 0 bases, the J end by 8 bases, with 14 bases between. The length of the CDR3 is 14 residues. Germline V CDR1 and CDR2: GTSNPN, SVGIG (reference sequence). Here the CDR3 DNA reads TGTGCCTGGAGTGTACCACCAAGAATGGATGAGCAGTTCTTC. Protein product: CAWSVPPRMDEQFF. The variable domain in full, with the rest retrieved from reference TRBV30 and TRBJ2-1, is SQTIHQWPATLVQPVGSPLSLECTVEGTSNPNLYWYRQAAGRGLQLLFYSVGIGQISSEVPQNLSASRPQDRQFILSSKKLLLSDSGFYLCAWSVPPRMDEQFFGPGTRLTVL.

The DNA of the CDR3 is TGTGCCAGCAAGGGGGCATTCCGGATCTCCTACGAGCAGTACTTC. It encodes CASKGAFRISYEQYF. J is TRBJ2-7 and V is TRBV6-6, with TRBD1 matching 7 bases. Germline loops: CDR1 MNHNY, CDR2 SVGAGI (reference sequence). The CDR3 covers 15 residues. V lost 7 bases and J lost 0; bases outside the gene matches: 9.